This T cell receptor (beta chain) was observed in a study of sequential checkpoint blockade in melanoma. Overall study: First-line arms were nivolumab then ipilimumab, or the reverse, randomized 1:1.

Specified treatment: randomized to nivolumab then ipilimumab (arm A) or the reverse (arm B). Patients had received no earlier DNA-damaging chemotherapy. Sorted cells were live CD3+CD8+, lacking CD19 and CD56, from PBMCs. Profiling relied on immunoSEQ multiplex PCR, and the TCRdb table lists in-frame clones only, not all of them. The table records 20,000 or so clones, 55% to 70% of them present only once. J gave up 2 bases and V 4 bases, and 8 bases lay outside the gene matches. The CDR3 runs to 17 residues. The germline gives CDR1 MNHEY, CDR2 SMNVEV (reference sequence). The V call is TRBV27, the J call TRBJ2-6, with TRBD2 matching 7 bases. The sequenced sample was CD8+ T cells sorted from blood (inferred from file names), obtained from a patient given nivolumab and ipilimumab in sequence. The TCR sequence derives from a human donor with melanoma. The CDR3 sequence: CASSSRAGVAGANVLTF. The CDR3 DNA sequence: TGTGCCAGCAGTTCGCGGGCGGGGGTAGCTGGGGCCAACGTCCTGACTTTC.